This T cell receptor (beta chain) was identified during a study of control samples from healthy donors and cancer patients. Germline V CDR1 and CDR2: LGHDT, YNNKEL (reference sequence). Trimming cost V 0 bases and J 13 bases, with 19 bases left between them. This CDR3 has 15 amino acids. The data were produced by immunoSEQ multiplex PCR, yet TCRdb's version contains in-frame clones alone and is incomplete. This sample has around 85,000 clones; approximately 91% occur once, and the top ten carry less than 9%. The chain joins TRBV3-1 (or the pseudogene TRBV3-2) to TRBJ2-1, with D perhaps TRBD2 (6 bases). The sample taken for sequencing was blood. The sequence derives from a woman aged 55-69 years in good health. CDR3 sequence: CASSQEFGTGTLQFF. CDR3 DNA: TGTGCCAGCAGCCAAGAATTCGGGACCGGGACTTTACAGTTCTTC.